The clone carrying this T cell receptor (beta chain) was seen just once. Per the authors' pipeline: Reference gene primer amplification in the assay estimated nucleated cell counts. The data were produced by immunoSEQ multiplex PCR, yet TCRdb's version contains in-frame clones alone and is incomplete. V and J calls and clone size are those listed in that table; D and trimming were worked out from the DNA. The sample records approximately 100,000 clones, roughly two thirds being singletons. The record originates from a study of blood T cell repertoires in COVID-19. Across the study: T cells, B-cell-depleted T cells, or PBMCs supplied cDNA or gDNA.

The CDR3 runs 15 residues. The germline gives CDR1 SGHVS, CDR2 FQNEAQ. The germline V and J ends were trimmed by 0 bases and 4 bases, with 13 bases remaining between them. The chain recombines TRBV7-8 with TRBJ2-7, with D maybe TRBD1 (5 bases). Sequencing was done on a sample of peripheral blood. The origin of this receptor is a human donor with acute or convalescent COVID-19. The donor label of this sample is uncertain. CDR3 amino acids: CASSLAAGILYEQYF. The CDR3 DNA is TGTGCCAGCAGCTTAGCTGCAGGGATCCTATACGAGCAGTACTTC.